The source of this T cell receptor beta chain is a study of response to subunit inactivated influenza vaccine. There are 16 residues in the CDR3. Germline V gives CDR1 SGDLS, CDR2 YYNGEE. Trimming removed 6 bases at V and 10 bases at J, with 26 bases between. TCRdb redid the calling of the RT-PCR reads with MiXCR, one entry per CDR3 protein. The sample includes about 570,000 distinct CDR3 sequences, about 11% seen only once; the top ten take 11%. The data also belong to a second study, concerning T cells expressing NK-cell markers. That study adds: UMI-tagged 5'RACE template switching yielded the TCR beta cDNA. Certain NKG2C+ T cell clones were expanded, and their HCMV specificity remained unclear.

This chain uses TRBV9 with TRBJ2-1; possibly TRBD2 for D (6 bases). The sequence derives from a man in his fifties or sixties who received an inactivated influenza vaccine. Sequences were derived from PBMCs from blood, sampled on the day of vaccination. The CDR3 is CASTLGGGSPVSEQFF. The CDR3 bases are TGTGCCAGCACCCTGGGGGGAGGAAGTCCGGTATCAGAGCAGTTCTTC.